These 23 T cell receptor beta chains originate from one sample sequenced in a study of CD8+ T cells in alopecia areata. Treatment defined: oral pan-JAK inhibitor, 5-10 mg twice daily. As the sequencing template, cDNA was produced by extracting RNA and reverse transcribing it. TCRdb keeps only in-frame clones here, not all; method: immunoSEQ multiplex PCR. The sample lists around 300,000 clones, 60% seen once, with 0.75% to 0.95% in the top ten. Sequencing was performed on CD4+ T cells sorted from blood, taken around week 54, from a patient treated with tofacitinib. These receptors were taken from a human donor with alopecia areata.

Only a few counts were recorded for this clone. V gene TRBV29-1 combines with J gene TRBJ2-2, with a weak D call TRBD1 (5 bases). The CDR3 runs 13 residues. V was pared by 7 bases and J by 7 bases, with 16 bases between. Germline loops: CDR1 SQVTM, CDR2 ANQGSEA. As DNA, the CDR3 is TGCAGCGATACCAGGCTTCAGGGCGGGGAGCTGTTTTTT. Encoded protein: CSDTRLQGGELFF.

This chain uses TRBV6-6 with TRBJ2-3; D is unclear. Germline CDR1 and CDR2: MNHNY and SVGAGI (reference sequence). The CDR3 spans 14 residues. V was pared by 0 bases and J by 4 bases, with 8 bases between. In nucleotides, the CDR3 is TGTGCCAGCAGTTACTCGAGGCAGTCAGATACGCAGTATTTT. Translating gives CASSYSRQSDTQYF.

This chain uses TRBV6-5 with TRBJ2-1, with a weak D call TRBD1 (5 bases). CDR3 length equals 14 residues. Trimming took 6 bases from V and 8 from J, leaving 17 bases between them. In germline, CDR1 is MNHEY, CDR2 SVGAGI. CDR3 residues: CASRRWQGRDEQFF. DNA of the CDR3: TGTGCCAGCAGGAGGTGGCAGGGAAGAGATGAGCAGTTCTTC.

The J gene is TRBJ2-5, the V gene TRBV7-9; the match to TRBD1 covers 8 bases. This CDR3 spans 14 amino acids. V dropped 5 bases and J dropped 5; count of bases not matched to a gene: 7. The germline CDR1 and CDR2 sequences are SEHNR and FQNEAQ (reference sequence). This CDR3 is CASSTTTGVETQYF. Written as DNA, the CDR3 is TGTGCCAGCAGCACGACGACAGGGGTGGAGACCCAGTACTTC.

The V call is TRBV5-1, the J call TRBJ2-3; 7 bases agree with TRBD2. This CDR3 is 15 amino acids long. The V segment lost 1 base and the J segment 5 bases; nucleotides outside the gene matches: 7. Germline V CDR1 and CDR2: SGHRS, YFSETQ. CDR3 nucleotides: TGCGCCAGCAGCTTGAAGGGACTACACAGAGATACGCAGTATTTT. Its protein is CASSLKGLHRDTQYF.

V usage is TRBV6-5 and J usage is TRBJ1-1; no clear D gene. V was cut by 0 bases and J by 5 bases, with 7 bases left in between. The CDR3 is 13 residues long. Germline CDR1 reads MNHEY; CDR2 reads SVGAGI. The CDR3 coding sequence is TGTGCCAGCAGTTACTCTAGCCGGACTGAAGCTTTCTTT. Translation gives CASSYSSRTEAFF.

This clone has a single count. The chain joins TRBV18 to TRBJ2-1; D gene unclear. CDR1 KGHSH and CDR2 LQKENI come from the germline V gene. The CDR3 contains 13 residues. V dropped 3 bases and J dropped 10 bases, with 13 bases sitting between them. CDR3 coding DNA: TGTGCCAGCTCACCCTGGCAGCTGAGCGAGCAGTTCTTC. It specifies CASSPWQLSEQFF.

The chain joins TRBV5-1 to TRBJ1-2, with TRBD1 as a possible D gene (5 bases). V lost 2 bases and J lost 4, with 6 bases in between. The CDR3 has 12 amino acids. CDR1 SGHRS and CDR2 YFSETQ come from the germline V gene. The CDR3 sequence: CASSFDSYGYTF. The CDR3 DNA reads TGCGCCAGCAGCTTCGACAGCTATGGCTACACCTTC. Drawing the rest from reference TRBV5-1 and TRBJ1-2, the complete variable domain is KAGVTQTPRYLIKTRGQQVTLSCSPISGHRSVSWYQQTPGQGLQFLFEYFSETQRNKGNFPGRFSGRQFSNSRSEMNVSTLELGDSALYLCASSFDSYGYTFGSGTRLTVV.

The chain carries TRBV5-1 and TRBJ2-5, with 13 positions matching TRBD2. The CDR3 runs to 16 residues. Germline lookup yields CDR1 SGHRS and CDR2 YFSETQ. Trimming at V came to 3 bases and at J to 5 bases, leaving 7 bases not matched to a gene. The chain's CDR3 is CASSWGTSGIMETQYF. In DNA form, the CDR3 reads TGCGCCAGCAGCTGGGGGACTAGCGGGATTATGGAGACCCAGTACTTC.

CDR3 region: CAWGRMMNTEAFF. The DNA of the CDR3 is TGTGCCTGGGGACGGATGATGAACACTGAAGCTTTCTTT. The chain is built from TRBV2 and TRBJ1-1, with a tentative D call TRBD1 (5 bases). The CDR3 extends over 13 amino acids. Between the trimmed V and J ends, which lost 11 bases and 0 bases, there was a span of 13 bases. Germline values: CDR1 SNHLY, CDR2 FYNNEI.

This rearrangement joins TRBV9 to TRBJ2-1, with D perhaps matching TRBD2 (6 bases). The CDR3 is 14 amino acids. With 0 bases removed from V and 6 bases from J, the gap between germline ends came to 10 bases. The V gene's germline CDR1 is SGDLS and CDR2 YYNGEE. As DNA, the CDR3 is TGTGCCAGCAGCGTAGCACTAGCACTCAATGAGCAGTTCTTC. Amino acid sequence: CASSVALALNEQFF.

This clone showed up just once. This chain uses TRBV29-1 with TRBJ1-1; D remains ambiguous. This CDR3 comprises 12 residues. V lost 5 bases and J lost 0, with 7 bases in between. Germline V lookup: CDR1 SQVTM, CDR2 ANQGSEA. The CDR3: CSVRNLNTEAFF. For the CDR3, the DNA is TGCAGCGTTAGGAACCTGAACACTGAAGCTTTCTTT.

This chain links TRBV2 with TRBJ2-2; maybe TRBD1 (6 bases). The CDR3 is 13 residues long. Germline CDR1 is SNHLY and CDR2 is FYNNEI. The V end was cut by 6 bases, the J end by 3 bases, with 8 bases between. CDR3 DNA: TGTGCCAGCAGGCAGGGGCACACCGGGGAGCTGTTTTTT. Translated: CASRQGHTGELFF.

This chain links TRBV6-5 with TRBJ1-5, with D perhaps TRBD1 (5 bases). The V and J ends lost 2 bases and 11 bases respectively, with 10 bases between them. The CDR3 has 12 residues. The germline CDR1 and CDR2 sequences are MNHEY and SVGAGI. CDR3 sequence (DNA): TGTGCCAGCAGTTACGCAGGAGGGGCCCAGCATTTT. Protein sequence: CASSYAGGAQHF.

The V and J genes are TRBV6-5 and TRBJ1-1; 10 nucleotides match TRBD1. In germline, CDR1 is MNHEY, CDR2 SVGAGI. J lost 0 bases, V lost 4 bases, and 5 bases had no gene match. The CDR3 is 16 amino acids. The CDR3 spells CASSSGQGGLNTEAFF. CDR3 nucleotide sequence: TGTGCCAGCAGTTCTGGACAGGGGGGCTTGAACACTGAAGCTTTCTTT.

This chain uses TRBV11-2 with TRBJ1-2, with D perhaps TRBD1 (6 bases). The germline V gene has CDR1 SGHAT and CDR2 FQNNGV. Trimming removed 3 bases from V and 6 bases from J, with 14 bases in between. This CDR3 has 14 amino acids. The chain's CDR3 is CASSFATGTNGYTF. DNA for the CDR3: TGTGCCAGCAGCTTCGCCACCGGGACAAATGGCTACACCTTC.

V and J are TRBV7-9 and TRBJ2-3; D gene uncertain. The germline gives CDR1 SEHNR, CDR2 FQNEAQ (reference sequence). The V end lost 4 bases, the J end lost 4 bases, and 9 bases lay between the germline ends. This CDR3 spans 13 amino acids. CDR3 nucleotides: TGTGCCAGCAGCTACCCTTCTGCAGATACGCAGTATTTT. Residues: CASSYPSADTQYF.

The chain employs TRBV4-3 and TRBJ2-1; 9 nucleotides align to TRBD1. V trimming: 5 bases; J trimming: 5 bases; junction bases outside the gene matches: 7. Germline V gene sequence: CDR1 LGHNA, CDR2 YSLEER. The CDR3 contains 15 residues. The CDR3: CASSFAGTGHNEQFF. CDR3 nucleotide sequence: TGCGCCAGCAGCTTCGCCGGGACAGGGCACAATGAGCAGTTCTTC.

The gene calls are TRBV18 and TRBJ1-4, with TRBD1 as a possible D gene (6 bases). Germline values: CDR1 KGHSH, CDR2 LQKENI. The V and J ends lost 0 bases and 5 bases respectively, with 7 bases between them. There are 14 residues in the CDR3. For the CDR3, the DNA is TGTGCCAGCTCACCACCCCAGGGGAATGAAAAACTGTTTTTT. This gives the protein CASSPPQGNEKLFF. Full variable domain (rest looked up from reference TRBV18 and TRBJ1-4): NAGVMQNPRHLVRRRGQEARLRCSPMKGHSHVYWYRQLPEEGLKFMVYLQKENIIDESGMPKERFSAEFPKEGPSILRIQQVVRGDSAAYFCASSPPQGNEKLFFGSGTQLSVL.

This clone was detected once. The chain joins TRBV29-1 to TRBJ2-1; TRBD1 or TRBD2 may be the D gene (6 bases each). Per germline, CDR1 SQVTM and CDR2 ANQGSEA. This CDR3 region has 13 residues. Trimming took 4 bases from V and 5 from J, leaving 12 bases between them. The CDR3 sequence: CSVGGAQDNEQFF. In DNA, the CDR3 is TGCAGCGTTGGGGGGGCCCAGGACAATGAGCAGTTCTTC.

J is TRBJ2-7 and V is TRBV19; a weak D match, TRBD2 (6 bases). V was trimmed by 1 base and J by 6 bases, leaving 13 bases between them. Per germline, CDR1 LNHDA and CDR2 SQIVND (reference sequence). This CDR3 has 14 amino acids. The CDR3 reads CASSIGGDDSEQYF. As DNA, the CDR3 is TGTGCCAGTAGTATAGGCGGGGACGACTCCGAGCAGTACTTC.

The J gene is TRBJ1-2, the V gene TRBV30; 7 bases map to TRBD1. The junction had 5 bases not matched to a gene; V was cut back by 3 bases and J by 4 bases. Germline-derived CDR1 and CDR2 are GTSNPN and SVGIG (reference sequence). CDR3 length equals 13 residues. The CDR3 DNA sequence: TGTGCCTGGAGCCCGGGACAGTCCTATGGCTACACCTTC. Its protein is CAWSPGQSYGYTF.

CDR3 bases: TGTGCCTCCCATCAGGGATTGAACACTGAAGCTTTCTTT. Its translation is CASHQGLNTEAFF. V is TRBV30 and J is TRBJ1-1; D might be TRBD1 (5 bases). This CDR3 has 13 amino acids. CDR1 is GTSNPN and CDR2 is SVGIG in the germline V gene (reference sequence). The V and J ends lost 7 bases and 0 bases respectively, with 12 bases between them.